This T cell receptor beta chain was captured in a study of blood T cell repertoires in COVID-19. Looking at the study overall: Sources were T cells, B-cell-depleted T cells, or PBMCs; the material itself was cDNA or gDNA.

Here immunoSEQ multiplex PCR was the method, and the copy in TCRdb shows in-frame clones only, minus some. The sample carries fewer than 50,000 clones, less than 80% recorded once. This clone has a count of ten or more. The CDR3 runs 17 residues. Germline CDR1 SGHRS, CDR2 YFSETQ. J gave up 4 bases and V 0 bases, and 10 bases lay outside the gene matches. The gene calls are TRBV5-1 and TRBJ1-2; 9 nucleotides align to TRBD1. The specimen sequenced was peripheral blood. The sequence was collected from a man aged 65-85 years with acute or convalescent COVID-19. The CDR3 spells CASSLAGTGPSLYGYTF. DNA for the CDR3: TGCGCCAGCAGCTTGGCCGGGACAGGGCCTTCTCTCTATGGCTACACCTTC.